This T cell receptor beta chain came from a study of blood T cell repertoires in COVID-19. Across the study: Whether acute or convalescent, the COVID-19 samples came from the United States, Italy and Spain. PBMCs, B-cell-depleted T cells, or T cells provided the cDNA or gDNA that made up the material.

Seattle patient enrollment occurred during active infection, with longitudinal follow-up thereafter. This CDR3 has 14 residues. J gave up 5 bases and V 2 bases, and 5 bases lay outside the gene matches. CDR1 is SGHNT and CDR2 is YYREEE in the germline V gene (reference sequence). In the authors' methods: Reference gene primer amplification yielded estimated nucleated cell counts. Profiled with immunoSEQ multiplex PCR; TCRdb holds only in-frame clones, not every one. The D gene and trimming were derived from the DNA, and the V and J assignments and clone size from that table. Here the sample spans 300,000 to 350,000 clones, roughly 87% being singletons.

Source material: peripheral blood. This receptor was obtained from a young man with COVID-19, enrolled during active disease. The chain couples TRBV5-4 to TRBJ2-7; 9 bases match TRBD2. The CDR3 region has the DNA TGTGCCAGCAGCTTAGGCGGGGGGGCCGACGAGCAGTACTTC. Its translation: CASSLGGGADEQYF. Full variable domain (rest looked up from reference TRBV5-4 and TRBJ2-7): ETGVTQSPTHLIKTRGQQVTLRCSSQSGHNTVSWYQQALGQGPQFIFQYYREEENGRGNFPPRFSGLQFPNYSSELNVNALELDDSALYLCASSLGGGADEQYFGPGTRLTVT.